These 17 T cell receptor beta chains originate from one sample sequenced in a study of immune evolution from preneoplasia to lung adenocarcinoma. Using immunoSEQ multiplex PCR, the repertoire was profiled, and TCRdb retains in-frame clones only, with some absent. The table records fewer than 6,500 clones, 65% to 80% of them present only once. The sequencing input was FFPE lung adenocarcinoma in situ tissue. The receptor source for this set is a donor older than 65 with lung adenocarcinoma.

The CDR3 nucleotides are TGCGCCAGCAGCTTTGCAGGGCGAGGAGCGTTCTTT. Residues: CASSFAGRGAFF. The rearrangement uses TRBV5-1 and TRBJ1-1, with D possibly matching TRBD1 (5 bases). Germline V CDR1 and CDR2: SGHRS, YFSETQ. V was shortened by 2 bases and J by 14 bases, with 16 bases between the two germline ends. The CDR3 extends over 12 amino acids.

The chain is built from TRBV6-5 and TRBJ1-3, with TRBD1 as a possible D gene (6 bases). CDR1 is MNHEY, CDR2 SVGAGI, per germline. Deletions cut 4 bases from V and 0 bases from J, with 13 bases between. The CDR3 is 16 amino acids. The CDR3 is CASSSSARGSGNTIYF. The DNA for the CDR3 is TGTGCCAGCAGTTCTAGTGCCAGGGGCTCTGGAAACACCATATATTTT.

The chain has TRBV5-4 and TRBJ2-3, with TRBD1 matching over 7 bases. Per germline, CDR1 SGHNT and CDR2 YYREEE (reference sequence). This CDR3 has 16 amino acids. V lost 0 bases and J lost 5; bases outside the gene matches: 9. The CDR3 region has the DNA TGTGCCAGCAGCTTGGCCTCGAGGGGGCGCAGAGATACGCAGTATTTT. Residues: CASSLASRGRRDTQYF.

V is TRBV28 and J is TRBJ1-5; perhaps TRBD1 as D (5 bases). The V end lost 1 base, the J end lost 9 bases, and 10 bases lay between the germline ends. The CDR3 has 13 amino acids. CDR1 is MDHEN and CDR2 is SYDVKM in the germline V gene. The CDR3 nucleotides are TGTGCCAGCAGTTTATCGGGGGTTATGCCCCAGCATTTT. Its protein product is CASSLSGVMPQHF.

The CDR3 DNA sequence: TGTGCCAGCAGCTTGGGACTAGCGGGAGCCGGGGAGCTGTTTTTT. Amino acid sequence: CASSLGLAGAGELFF. The genes are TRBV5-4 and TRBJ2-2, with TRBD2 matching over 12 bases. Germline values: CDR1 SGHNT, CDR2 YYREEE (reference sequence). V gave up 0 bases and J gave up 6 bases; unmatched junction bases: 0. This CDR3 comprises 15 residues.

CDR3 DNA sequence: TGTGCCAGCAGCAGGGGACAGGGGCTTGAAGCTTTCTTT. Amino acid sequence: CASSRGQGLEAFF. V gene TRBV5-6 combines with J gene TRBJ1-1, with 10 positions matching TRBD1. The CDR3 totals 13 residues. CDR1 is SGHDT, CDR2 YYEEEE, per germline. After removal of 4 bases from V and 7 bases from J, the junction contained 4 bases not matched to a gene.

In its sample, this clone was seen a few times. The chain is built from TRBV7-2 and TRBJ2-2, with D perhaps given as TRBD1 or TRBD2 (5 bases each). CDR3 length equals 15 residues. In germline, CDR1 is SGHTA, CDR2 FQGNSA. Trimming removed 1 base from V and 9 bases from J, with 15 bases in between. CDR3 sequence reads: CASSLVGTISRELFF. The DNA for the CDR3 is TGTGCCAGCAGCTTAGTCGGGACGATTTCTCGGGAGCTGTTTTTT.

As regards this clone: At one boundary the junction diverges from the germline segment, which might be a read error. V is TRBV7-7 and J is TRBJ2-1, with D possibly called TRBD1 or TRBD2 (5 bases each). This CDR3 is built from 13 residues. Germline CDR1 is SSHAT and CDR2 is FNYEAQ (reference sequence). For the CDR3, the DNA is TGTGCTAGCAGCTTAGTTGAGGGACATGAGCAGTTCTTC. Translation gives CASSLVEGHEQFF.

The chain has TRBV30 and TRBJ2-1; 12 bases align to TRBD2. The CDR3 consists of 13 residues. Germline-derived CDR1 and CDR2 are GTSNPN and SVGIG (reference sequence). Trimming took 8 bases from V and 7 from J; bases not matched to a gene: 6. The CDR3 loop is CAGQGLAGNEQFF. The CDR3 DNA is TGTGCCGGACAGGGACTAGCGGGTAATGAGCAGTTCTTC. The full variable domain, rest sourced from reference TRBV30 and TRBJ2-1, is SQTIHQWPATLVQPVGSPLSLECTVEGTSNPNLYWYRQAAGRGLQLLFYSVGIGQISSEVPQNLSASRPQDRQFILSSKKLLLSDSGFYLCAGQGLAGNEQFFGPGTRLTVL.

This chain links TRBV7-8 with TRBJ2-2; 8 positions match TRBD1. With V trimmed by 5 bases and J by 3 bases, 2 bases remained unmatched. The germline V gene has CDR1 SGHVS and CDR2 FQNEAQ. The CDR3 totals 14 residues. The CDR3 DNA reads TGTGCCAGCAGCCCGGACAGGGACACCGGGGAGCTGTTTTTT. Translated: CASSPDRDTGELFF.

This clone turned up a few times. The chain recombines TRBV14 with TRBJ2-1, with D hard to call. Germline-derived CDR1 and CDR2 are SGHDN and FVKESK. The CDR3 runs to 14 residues. The V gene lost 0 bases and the J gene lost 8 bases, with 11 bases spanning the gap. The chain's CDR3 is CASSQDPVGHEQFF. CDR3 nucleotide sequence: TGTGCCAGCAGCCAAGACCCCGTGGGCCATGAGCAGTTCTTC.

This clone was seen only a few times. The DNA for the CDR3 is TGTGCCAGATATCAGCCCCAGCATTTT. Translating gives CARYQPQHF. V usage is TRBV19 and J usage is TRBJ1-5; D gene uncertain. V was pared by 9 bases and J by 5 bases, with 2 bases between. The length of the CDR3 is 9 residues. Germline assignment: CDR1 LNHDA and CDR2 SQIVND (reference sequence).

This chain uses TRBV4-1 with TRBJ1-1; D is undetermined. Trimming cost V 5 bases and J 5 bases, with 15 bases left between them. CDR1 is MGHRA and CDR2 is YSYEKL in the germline V gene. The CDR3 is made up of 14 amino acids. CDR3 loop: CASSKKEESTEAFF. The CDR3 DNA sequence: TGCGCCAGCAGCAAAAAGGAGGAGTCTACTGAAGCTTTCTTT.

V gene TRBV18 combines with J gene TRBJ2-7, with D possibly TRBD2 on 5 matching bases. The CDR3 has 12 residues. V was clipped by 3 bases and J by 6 bases, with 9 bases between them. From germline, CDR1 is KGHSH and CDR2 LQKENI. DNA of the CDR3: TGTGCCAGCTCACCGGGAGAGGGCGAGCAGTACTTC. The encoded protein is CASSPGEGEQYF.

This chain links TRBV6-6 with TRBJ2-1; tentative D call: TRBD2 (6 bases). V lost 6 bases and J lost 3, with 12 bases in between. This CDR3 contains 14 residues. From germline, CDR1 is MNHNY and CDR2 SVGAGI (reference sequence). CDR3 DNA: TGTGCCAGCAGGATGGGGGGAGGCTACAATGAGCAGTTCTTC. Translating it yields CASRMGGGYNEQFF.

The chain combines TRBV2 with TRBJ1-2; D uncertain. Germline assignment: CDR1 SNHLY and CDR2 FYNNEI. The CDR3 extends over 14 amino acids. For the CDR3, the DNA is TGTGCAAGCCGCGGGCAAAGAACTAACTATGGCTACACCTTC. Encoded protein: CASRGQRTNYGYTF. The complete variable domain, with remaining parts taken from reference TRBV2 and TRBJ1-2, reads EPEVTQTPSHQVTQMGQEVILRCVPISNHLYFYWYRQILGQKVEFLVSFYNNEISEKSEIFDDQFSVERPDGSNFTLKIRSTKLEDSAMYFCASRGQRTNYGYTFGSGTRLTVV.

This clone came up once. The chain employs TRBV30 and TRBJ1-4; D not certain. This CDR3 has 11 amino acids. V shed 3 bases and J shed 5 bases, with 4 bases lying between them. The germline gives CDR1 GTSNPN, CDR2 SVGIG (reference sequence). CDR3 sequence (DNA): TGTGCCTGGAGGTACAATGAAAAACTGTTTTTT. Encoded protein: CAWRYNEKLFF.